The clone carrying this T cell receptor beta chain was detected only a few times. Its target is unknown. The data originate from a study of response to subunit inactivated influenza vaccine. General study results and limits: Each seasonal influenza vaccination recruits few new T cells, the authors suggested.

Germline V gives CDR1 LNHNV, CDR2 YYDKDF (reference sequence). The V gene end was trimmed by 0 bases and the J gene end by 6 bases; junction bases not matched to a gene: 4. This CDR3 comprises 15 residues. In TCRdb, the RT-PCR reads were re-called with MiXCR into one record per CDR3 protein. The sample lists hundreds of thousands of distinct CDR3 sequences, roughly 13% occurring once. The gene calls are TRBV15 and TRBJ2-1, with TRBD1 matching over 8 bases. The sample in question was PBMCs from blood, obtained around 15 days before vaccination. This clonotype was obtained from a man aged 50-59 years who received an inactivated influenza vaccine. The CDR3 reads CATSRDLGQGNEQFF. The CDR3 region has the DNA TGTGCCACCAGCAGAGATCTTGGACAGGGCAATGAGCAGTTCTTC.